The clone carrying this TCR beta chain has more than one count but fewer than ten. With template switching, a universal primer site was added, and the cDNA carried unique molecular identifiers. One entry per CDR3 protein, called by TCRdb with MiXCR from the 5' RACE reads. The table has about 530,000 distinct CDR3 sequences, about a fifth seen once. These data belong to a study of identical twins. The CDR3 has 14 residues. Germline CDR1 and CDR2: MNHEY and SVGAGI. V was cut by 2 bases and J by 3 bases, with 8 bases left in between. These data were likewise used in another study, on yellow fever vaccine responses in identical twins.

The sequenced sample was CD4+ T cells sorted from blood. The V and J genes are TRBV6-5 and TRBJ2-1; D uncertain. This TCR was sampled from a woman aged 18-29 years in good health. The CDR3 DNA is TGTGCCAGCAGTTACCCCCAACTCTACAATGAGCAGTTCTTC. Translating it yields CASSYPQLYNEQFF.